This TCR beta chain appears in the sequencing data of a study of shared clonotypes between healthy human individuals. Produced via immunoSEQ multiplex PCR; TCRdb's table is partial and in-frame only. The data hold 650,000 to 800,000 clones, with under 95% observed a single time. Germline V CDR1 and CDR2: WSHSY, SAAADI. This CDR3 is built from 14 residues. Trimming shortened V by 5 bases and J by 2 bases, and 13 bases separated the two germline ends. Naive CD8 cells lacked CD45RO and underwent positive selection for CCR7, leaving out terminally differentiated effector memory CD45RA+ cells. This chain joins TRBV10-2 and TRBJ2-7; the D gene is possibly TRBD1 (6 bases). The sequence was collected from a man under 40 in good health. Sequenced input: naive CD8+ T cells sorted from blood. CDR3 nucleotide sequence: TGCGCCAGCAGTAACCCTGGACAGACCTACGAGCAGTACTTC. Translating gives CASSNPGQTYEQYF.